The clone carrying this TCR beta chain has just a few counts. The antigen remains undetermined. The sample is drawn from a study of T-cell memory formation after mild COVID-19. TCRdb re-called the 5' RACE reads through MiXCR, storing one row per CDR3 protein. The sample yields 580,000 or so distinct CDR3 sequences, roughly 17% seen once. This CDR3 is 12 amino acids long. The germline CDR1 and CDR2 sequences are SNHLY and FYNNEI. V lost 6 bases to trimming and J lost 2 bases, with 7 bases between them. Whole-study findings and limits: Certain responding clones were present in pre-infection memory, suggesting participation of cross-reactive memory. Among CD4+ contracting clones, most were CM and EM, and CD8+ ones EMRA.

The clonotype was recovered from an adult woman who had mild COVID-19 (a few samples of this study predate the infection). Cell type and time point are not known. The specimen sequenced was PBMCs or a T cell subset sorted from them (not recorded which). This chain uses TRBV2 with TRBJ1-2; D ambiguous. CDR3: CASRRSNYGYTF. DNA of the CDR3: TGTGCCAGCAGGAGATCGAACTATGGCTACACCTTC.